The 16 T cell receptor beta chains below come from one sample, sequenced in a study of identical twins. TCRdb re-called the 5' RACE reads through MiXCR, storing one row per CDR3 protein. The table shows some 330,000 distinct CDR3 sequences, with roughly 9% occurring only once. Sample: naive T cells sorted from blood. Receptor source: a woman in her forties or fifties in good health.

This clonotype was detected ten times or more. V and J are TRBV4-1 and TRBJ2-7; D not resolved. CDR3 length equals 14 residues. Germline V lookup: CDR1 MGHRA, CDR2 YSYEKL. V shed 0 bases and J shed 1 base, with 7 bases lying between them. DNA of the CDR3: TGCGCCAGCAGCCAAGAAGCACATTCCTACGAGCAGTACTTC. Its translation: CASSQEAHSYEQYF.

Worth noting for this clonotype: The missing conserved phenylalanine or tryptophan at the end of this CDR3 makes a read error likely. CDR3 DNA: TGTGCCAGCAGTTTATCAGGGTCTGGGGCCAACGTCCTGACTCTC. Its protein is CASSLSGSGANVLTL. The V call is TRBV12-3 or TRBV12-4, the J call TRBJ2-6; D is possibly TRBD1 (5 bases). The CDR3 is made up of 15 amino acids. Trimming cost V 2 bases and J 1 base, with 6 bases left between them.

In this sample, this clonotype turned up a few times. The chain couples TRBV14 to TRBJ2-1, with 11 positions matching TRBD1. Germline CDR1 reads SGHDN; CDR2 reads FVKESK. This CDR3 region has 15 residues. Losses at the gene ends were 5 bases for V and 6 bases for J; bases not matched to a gene: 6. CDR3 bases: TGTGCCAGCAGCTCTGCGGGGACAGGGGGCAATGAGCAGTTCTTC. Translated: CASSSAGTGGNEQFF.

The V and J genes are TRBV25-1 and TRBJ1-2; D is unresolved. V lost 6 bases, J lost 1 base, and 15 bases lay in between. Germline V gives CDR1 MGHDK, CDR2 SYGVNS. This CDR3 is built from 15 residues. The CDR3 DNA reads as TGTGCCAGCAGCGGATCTTGGAGTGGTAACTATGGCTACACCTTC. Residues: CASSGSWSGNYGYTF.

This clonotype was picked up many times. The CDR3 here is CASSLETQRENIQYF. CDR3 bases: TGCGCCAGCAGCTTGGAAACTCAGCGAGAGAACATTCAGTACTTC. V is TRBV5-1 and J is TRBJ2-4; D call uncertain. This CDR3 is 15 amino acids long. Germline V gene lookup returns CDR1 SGHRS and CDR2 YFSETQ. V shed 0 bases and J shed 7 bases, with 14 bases lying between them.

The chain has TRBV5-1 and TRBJ2-7; possible D gene TRBD2, 6 bases. Trimming shortened V by 0 bases and J by 3 bases, and 10 bases separated the two germline ends. Germline V gene lookup returns CDR1 SGHRS and CDR2 YFSETQ. The CDR3 spans 14 residues. The CDR3 loop reads CASSLGPGGYEQYV. CDR3 nucleotides: TGCGCCAGCAGCTTGGGACCCGGGGGCTACGAGCAGTACGTC.

This clonotype was seen many times. CDR3 bases: TGTGCCAGCAGTTTATCGAAGGCAGCCCTTCCGAACACTGAAGCTTTCTTT. Its protein is CASSLSKAALPNTEAFF. V gene TRBV27 combines with J gene TRBJ1-1; D call uncertain. This CDR3 is 17 amino acids long. V lost 0 bases and J lost 1, with 15 bases in between. CDR1 is MNHEY, CDR2 SMNVEV, per germline (reference sequence).

This clonotype has only a few counts. The chain couples TRBV11-2 to TRBJ1-1; D unresolved. The germline gives CDR1 SGHAT, CDR2 FQNNGV. The germline V and J ends were trimmed by 5 bases and 1 base, with 11 bases remaining between them. The CDR3 extends over 14 amino acids. The DNA of the CDR3 is TGTGCCAGCAGCCTCAACGGGCCGAACACTGAAGCTTTCTTT. As protein: CASSLNGPNTEAFF.

This clonotype was seen only a few times. This chain connects TRBV10-3 to TRBJ2-5; D is perhaps TRBD2 (5 bases). Germline V gene sequence: CDR1 ENHRY, CDR2 SYGVKD. The ends were cut back, 5 bases at V and 1 base at J, with 11 bases in the middle. This CDR3 spans 14 amino acids. The CDR3 protein is CAISLDFTQETQYF. CDR3 bases: TGTGCCATCAGTTTGGACTTTACCCAAGAGACCCAGTACTTC.

This clonotype has more than one count but fewer than ten. The gene calls are TRBV20-1 and TRBJ2-5; D is possibly TRBD2 (6 bases). Germline V lookup: CDR1 DFQATT, CDR2 SNEGSKA (reference sequence). V lost 6 bases and J lost 0, with 20 bases in between. The CDR3 runs to 16 residues. The CDR3 protein is CSAFPPSDPYQETQYF. The CDR3, as DNA: TGCAGTGCGTTCCCCCCTAGCGACCCGTACCAAGAGACCCAGTACTTC.

This clonotype was seen many times. The gene calls are TRBV7-8 and TRBJ2-3; D is perhaps TRBD1 (6 bases). Germline V gives CDR1 SGHVS, CDR2 FQNEAQ. Between the trimmed V and J ends, which lost 1 base and 7 bases, there was a span of 12 bases. The CDR3 covers 14 residues. The CDR3 spells CASSLGQGLHTQYF. The DNA for the CDR3 is TGTGCCAGCAGCTTAGGGCAGGGGCTTCATACGCAGTATTTT.

This clonotype was detected only a few times. The rearrangement uses TRBV5-1 and TRBJ1-1, with D unresolved. V was pared by 0 bases and J by 8 bases, with 17 bases between. The CDR3 runs 15 residues. Germline lookup yields CDR1 SGHRS and CDR2 YFSETQ. DNA of the CDR3: TGCGCCAGCAGCTTGGCCAGATTGGGAGGAATGGAAGCTTTCTTT. Protein product: CASSLARLGGMEAFF.

The table lists this clonotype with many counts. The V and J genes are TRBV12-3 or TRBV12-4 and TRBJ1-1; D perhaps matches TRBD1 (5 bases). V shed 6 bases and J shed 4 bases, with 15 bases lying between them. This CDR3 is built from 14 residues. CDR3 sequence reads: CASRGTPTSTEAFF. The CDR3 nucleotides are TGTGCCAGCAGGGGGACGCCAACAAGCACTGAAGCTTTCTTT.

This clonotype turned up a few times. The chain combines TRBV6-2 or TRBV6-3 with TRBJ2-1; 14 bases align to TRBD2. This CDR3 comprises 16 residues. V gave up 6 bases and J gave up 0 bases; unmatched junction bases: 1. Germline values: CDR1 MNHEY, CDR2 SVGEGT. This CDR3 is CASSGLAGGSYNEQFF. The CDR3 DNA reads as TGTGCCAGCAGCGGACTAGCGGGAGGCTCCTACAATGAGCAGTTCTTC.

The chain links TRBV5-1 to TRBJ2-5; a weak D match, TRBD2 (6 bases). This CDR3 spans 13 amino acids. Germline assignment: CDR1 SGHRS and CDR2 YFSETQ. Trimming removed 6 bases at V and 4 bases at J, with 13 bases between. CDR3 sequence: CASTMGGGETQYF. The CDR3 DNA follows: TGCGCCAGCACCATGGGGGGTGGAGAGACCCAGTACTTC.

In its sample, this clonotype was seen a few times. The J gene is TRBJ2-7, the V gene TRBV7-2; D gene ambiguous. Looked up from germline, CDR1 is SGHTA and CDR2 is FQGNSA. CDR3 size: 15 residues. The germline V and J ends were trimmed by 2 bases and 6 bases, with 17 bases remaining between them. CDR3 bases: TGTGCCAGCAGCTTATTTACTATCCCCCCCGTCGAGCAGTACTTC. This codes for CASSLFTIPPVEQYF.